Shown below are 29 T cell receptor beta chains from a single sample sequenced in a study of T cell changes during pregnancy in multiple sclerosis. The table came from immunoSEQ multiplex PCR; TCRdb's copy has only in-frame clones and leaves some out. The sample holds around 39,000 clones, 80% to 95% seen once. Source: CD8+ T cells from peripheral blood mononuclear cells, taken before pregnancy. The receptor set was obtained from a female donor with multiple sclerosis, enrolled in a pregnancy study.

The chain links TRBV9 to TRBJ2-6; tentative D call: TRBD2 (5 bases). Germline V gene lookup returns CDR1 SGDLS and CDR2 YYNGEE. The V end was cut by 2 bases, the J end by 0 bases, with 6 bases between. CDR3 length: 15 amino acids. DNA of the CDR3: TGTGCCAGCAGCGTCCGGGGCTCTGGGGCCAACGTCCTGACTTTC. This sequence encodes CASSVRGSGANVLTF.

The chain combines TRBV6-4 with TRBJ2-2, with 7 bases identical to TRBD1. Germline CDR1 MRHNA, CDR2 SNTAGT. Trimming removed 2 bases from V and 3 bases from J; junction bases left unmatched: 0. This CDR3 has 14 residues. CDR3 nucleotide sequence: TGTGCCAGCAGTGACAGGGGGCACACCGGGGAGCTGTTTTTT. Protein: CASSDRGHTGELFF.

The V gene is TRBV25-1, the J gene TRBJ1-1; D is undetermined. CDR1 is MGHDK, CDR2 SYGVNS, per germline. This CDR3 contains 12 residues. The V and J ends lost 5 bases and 7 bases respectively, with 11 bases between them. The CDR3 is CASSSYGDEAFF. CDR3 bases: TGTGCCAGCAGTTCCTACGGTGATGAAGCTTTCTTT.

This chain joins TRBV6-5 and TRBJ2-1, with D maybe TRBD2 (6 bases). Germline lookup yields CDR1 MNHEY and CDR2 SVGAGI. Trimming pared 3 bases from V and 2 bases from J, leaving 11 bases between. This CDR3 contains 15 residues. The CDR3 loop reads CASSYGTGAYNEQFF. CDR3 in DNA: TGTGCCAGCAGTTATGGGACTGGGGCCTACAATGAGCAGTTCTTC.

The J gene is TRBJ1-4, the V gene TRBV5-1, with D unclear. Germline V gene data show CDR1 as SGHRS and CDR2 as YFSETQ. V dropped 0 bases and J dropped 1 base, with 13 bases sitting between them. This CDR3 is built from 17 residues. The CDR3 sequence: CASSLGPDSRTNEKLFF. For the CDR3, the DNA is TGCGCCAGCAGCTTGGGTCCAGACTCACGAACTAATGAAAAACTGTTTTTT.

This sequence joins TRBV5-1 and TRBJ2-1, with TRBD2 matching over 14 bases. V gave up 2 bases and J gave up 0 bases; unmatched junction bases: 7. This CDR3 is built from 19 residues. Germline CDR1 and CDR2: SGHRS and YFSETQ. CDR3 in amino acids: CASSFGLAGGPSSYNEQFF. The CDR3, as DNA: TGCGCCAGCAGCTTTGGACTAGCGGGGGGACCGAGCTCCTACAATGAGCAGTTCTTC.

This chain links TRBV7-8 with TRBJ2-7, with D tentatively TRBD2 (6 bases). The CDR3 covers 16 residues. Deletions cut 3 bases from V and 4 bases from J, with 19 bases between. Per the germline V gene, CDR1 is SGHVS and CDR2 is FQNEAQ. The CDR3 DNA reads as TGTGCCAGCAGCTTTCGCCGGAGGGATGAGGCATACGAGCAGTACTTC. Protein product: CASSFRRRDEAYEQYF. Looking up the rest from reference TRBV7-8 and TRBJ2-7 gives the full variable domain: GAGVSQSPRYKVAKRGQDVALRCDPISGHVSLFWYQQALGQGPEFLTYFQNEAQLDKSGLPSDRFFAERPEGSVSTLKIQRTQQEDSAVYLCASSFRRRDEAYEQYFGPGTRLTVT.

The rearrangement joins TRBV7-3 to TRBJ2-1, with TRBD2 identical over 15 bases. Trimming at V came to 3 bases and at J to 7 bases, leaving 10 bases not matched to a gene. CDR3 length: 18 amino acids. Looked up from germline, CDR1 is SGHTA and CDR2 is FQGTGA. CDR3 sequence: CASSFGLAGGPRLNEQFF. The CDR3 DNA sequence: TGTGCCAGCAGCTTTGGACTAGCGGGGGGGCCCAGGTTGAATGAGCAGTTCTTC.

The chain recombines TRBV21-1 with TRBJ2-7; the table's D call of TRBD2 was not tested on the DNA. TRBV21-1 is reported as a pseudogene. The CDR3 has 18 amino acids. This CDR3 is CASSKVGLEPSGSTEQYF. DNA for the CDR3: TGTGCCAGCAGCAAAGTCGGATTGGAGCCTAGCGGGAGCACCGAGCAGTACTTC.

The CDR3, as DNA: TGTGCCAGCAGCGTAGTGGGGACAGGGGCCTATGGCTACACCTTC. Protein product: CASSVVGTGAYGYTF. The chain links TRBV9 to TRBJ1-2; 10 bases are a match to TRBD1. CDR1 and CDR2 (germline): SGDLS, YYNGEE. Losses at the gene ends were 0 bases for V and 4 bases for J; bases not matched to a gene: 3. This CDR3 contains 15 residues.

J is TRBJ1-1 and V is TRBV7-9; tentative D call: TRBD1 (5 bases). V lost 6 bases and J 5 bases, leaving 10 bases between the germline ends. Per germline, CDR1 SEHNR and CDR2 FQNEAQ (reference sequence). This CDR3 is 12 amino acids long. The CDR3 spells CASRAGWTEAFF. CDR3 in DNA: TGTGCCAGCAGAGCAGGGTGGACTGAAGCTTTCTTT.

This clone was seen a single time. V is TRBV11-2 and J is TRBJ1-2; weak D call: TRBD1 (5 bases). The CDR3 covers 17 residues. The V gene's germline CDR1 is SGHAT and CDR2 FQNNGV. V was trimmed by 2 bases and J by 4 bases, leaving 20 bases between them. As DNA, the CDR3 is TGTGCCAGCAGCTTACAAGGTGGGGCCAACAAGCTCTATGGCTACACCTTC. Translating it yields CASSLQGGANKLYGYTF. Full variable domain (remainder filled in from reference TRBV11-2 and TRBJ1-2): EAGVAQSPRYKIIEKRQSVAFWCNPISGHATLYWYQQILGQGPKLLIQFQNNGVVDDSQLPKDRFSAERLKGVDSTLKIQPAKLEDSAVYLCASSLQGGANKLYGYTFGSGTRLTVV.

This clone turned up a few times. The chain carries TRBV19 and TRBJ1-1, with 7 bases fitting TRBD1. V was clipped by 7 bases and J by 1 base; unmatched bases: 6. This CDR3 has 14 amino acids. Germline V gene lookup returns CDR1 LNHDA and CDR2 SQIVND (reference sequence). This chain's CDR3 is CASKFRGRNTEAFF. CDR3 coding DNA: TGTGCCAGTAAATTCAGGGGGAGGAACACTGAAGCTTTCTTT.

This sequence joins TRBV19 and TRBJ1-5; 9 bases are a match to TRBD1. Trimming removed 5 bases from V and 5 bases from J; junction bases left unmatched: 16. This CDR3 has 18 residues. The V gene's germline CDR1 is LNHDA and CDR2 SQIVND (reference sequence). The CDR3 region is CASSLSRDREGWDQPQHF. In DNA, the CDR3 is TGTGCCAGTAGTTTGTCCCGGGACAGGGAAGGTTGGGATCAGCCCCAGCATTTT.

The chain links TRBV7-2 to TRBJ1-1; D may be TRBD1 (5 bases). V lost 2 bases, J lost 3 bases, and 16 bases lay in between. The length of the CDR3 is 16 residues. From germline, CDR1 is SGHTA and CDR2 FQGNSA. CDR3 in DNA: TGTGCCAGCAGCTTAAGACAGACCTCGGTGGACACTGAAGCTTTCTTT. Protein: CASSLRQTSVDTEAFF. The whole variable domain, remainder taken from reference TRBV7-2 and TRBJ1-1, is GAGVSQSPSNKVTEKGKDVELRCDPISGHTALYWYRQSLGQGLEFLIYFQGNSAPDKSGLPSDRFSAERTGGSVSTLTIQRTQQEDSAVYLCASSLRQTSVDTEAFFGQGTRLTVV.

V gene TRBV27 combines with J gene TRBJ1-1, with a weak D call TRBD1 (5 bases). The germline gives CDR1 MNHEY, CDR2 SMNVEV (reference sequence). V was cut by 2 bases and J by 4 bases, with 14 bases left in between. CDR3 length: 15 amino acids. The CDR3: CASSLGQGRPTEAFF. As DNA, the CDR3 is TGTGCCAGCAGTTTAGGGCAGGGAAGGCCCACTGAAGCTTTCTTT.

This chain connects TRBV7-3 to TRBJ2-1; D is perhaps TRBD1 (6 bases). The CDR3 has 18 amino acids. V was shortened by 2 bases and J by 1 base, with 18 bases between the two germline ends. CDR1 and CDR2 from the germline V gene are SGHTA and FQGTGA. The CDR3 loop is CASSLGSRGVGSYNEQFF. The CDR3 DNA sequence: TGTGCCAGCAGCTTAGGTTCCAGGGGCGTAGGGTCCTACAATGAGCAGTTCTTC.

The table lists this clone with a count of one. V usage is TRBV7-6 and J usage is TRBJ1-5, with 8 bases matching TRBD1. V lost 5 bases to trimming and J lost 4 bases; unmatched junction nucleotides: 4. The germline V gene has CDR1 SGHVS and CDR2 FNYEAQ. The CDR3 runs 14 residues. The CDR3 nucleotides are TGTGCCAGCAGCCCAACAGGGGGGAATCAGCCCCAGCATTTT. Its protein is CASSPTGGNQPQHF. Combining the CDR3 with reference TRBV7-6 and TRBJ1-5 gives the whole variable domain GAGVSQSPRYKVTKRGQDVALRCDPISGHVSLYWYRQALGQGPEFLTYFNYEAQQDKSGLPNDRFSAERPEGSISTLTIQRTEQRDSAMYRCASSPTGGNQPQHFGDGTRLSIL.

The rearrangement uses TRBV9 and TRBJ2-1; TRBD2 matches 8 bases. Trimming removed 5 bases from V and 4 bases from J; junction bases left unmatched: 5. The CDR3 consists of 14 residues. CDR1 SGDLS and CDR2 YYNGEE come from the germline V gene. Written as DNA, the CDR3 is TGTGCCAGCAGTTCGGGACTAGGATACAATGAGCAGTTCTTC. Translated: CASSSGLGYNEQFF.

The V call is TRBV12-1, the J call TRBJ1-2; TRBD1 is taken as the D call from the table, unchecked against the DNA. TRBV12-1 corresponds to a pseudogene. CDR3 length: 15 residues. The CDR3 DNA reads TGTGCCAGCAGCAAGTTGGACAGGGCTGGCTATGGCTACACCTTC. Translation: CASSKLDRAGYGYTF.

A word on this clone: Germline and junction disagree at one end, which may indicate a read error. The chain couples TRBV2 to TRBJ2-7; perhaps TRBD2 as D (5 bases). There are 14 residues in the CDR3. Looked up from germline, CDR1 is SNHLY and CDR2 is FYNNEI. The CDR3 protein is CASTLLRDAYEQYF. In DNA form, the CDR3 reads TGTGCAAGCACCCTCTTACGGGATGCCTACGAGCAGTACTTC.

V is TRBV4-1 and J is TRBJ2-1; the D gene is possibly TRBD2 (5 bases). The CDR3 totals 14 residues. The germline V and J ends were trimmed by 1 base and 4 bases, with 8 bases remaining between them. Germline values: CDR1 MGHRA, CDR2 YSYEKL. CDR3 protein: CASSQGELYNEQFF. The CDR3 nucleotides read TGCGCCAGCAGCCAAGGGGAGTTGTACAATGAGCAGTTCTTC.

The rearrangement uses TRBV7-9 and TRBJ1-1; 10 bases line up with TRBD1. The V and J ends lost 6 bases and 3 bases, in that order; junction bases with no gene match: 7. The CDR3 sequence is 15 residues long. CDR1 is SEHNR, CDR2 FQNEAQ, per germline (reference sequence). The CDR3 spells CASSWTGTGDTEAFF. The CDR3, as DNA: TGTGCCAGCAGTTGGACCGGGACAGGGGACACTGAAGCTTTCTTT.

The chain joins TRBV16 to TRBJ2-7, with a tentative D call TRBD2 (6 bases). The CDR3 is 13 residues long. Germline CDR1 and CDR2: KGHSY and FQNENV. The V gene lost 1 base and the J gene lost 6 bases, with 10 bases spanning the gap. For the CDR3, the DNA is TGTGCCAGCAGCCAATTTGGCGGGGCCGAGCAGTACTTC. Translated, it gives CASSQFGGAEQYF. The complete variable domain, with remaining parts taken from reference TRBV16 and TRBJ2-7, reads GEEVAQTPKHLVRGEGQKAKLYCAPIKGHSYVFWYQQVLKNEFKFLISFQNENVFDETGMPKERFSAKCLPNSPCSLEIQATKLEDSAVYFCASSQFGGAEQYFGPGTRLTVT.

V gene TRBV6-1 combines with J gene TRBJ2-5, with unresolved D. Per the germline V gene, CDR1 is MNHNS and CDR2 is SASEGT. Trimming removed 3 bases at V and 4 bases at J, with 6 bases between. The CDR3 extends over 12 amino acids. The CDR3 nucleotides read TGTGCCAGCAGTGACAGGCTAGAGACCCAGTACTTC. Its translation: CASSDRLETQYF.

The chain uses TRBV6-1 and TRBJ2-2; TRBD1 aligns across 10 bases. Germline CDR1 reads MNHNS; CDR2 reads SASEGT. The CDR3 runs to 14 residues. V lost 11 bases and J lost 5; bases outside the gene matches: 8. CDR3 bases: TGTGCCCTTGGGGGACAGGGGACAACCGGGGAGCTGTTTTTT. Its protein product is CALGGQGTTGELFF.

The chain joins TRBV5-6 to TRBJ1-3; D ambiguous. Germline V gives CDR1 SGHDT, CDR2 YYEEEE. V gave up 6 bases and J gave up 0 bases, with 13 bases separating them. CDR3 length equals 15 residues. The CDR3 protein is CASTIAGLSGNTIYF. The CDR3 region has the DNA TGTGCCAGCACGATAGCGGGTCTCTCTGGAAACACCATATATTTT.

The chain has TRBV29-1 and TRBJ2-1; 7 bases align to TRBD2. CDR1 is SQVTM, CDR2 ANQGSEA, per germline. The V gene end was trimmed by 6 bases and the J gene end by 1 base; junction bases not matched to a gene: 9. The CDR3 has 15 amino acids. CDR3 residues: CSVVGLIGSYNEQFF. The DNA of the CDR3 is TGCAGCGTAGTGGGACTAATCGGGTCCTACAATGAGCAGTTCTTC.

The chain joins TRBV7-8 to TRBJ1-5, with 9 bases identical to TRBD1. The germline CDR1 and CDR2 sequences are SGHVS and FQNEAQ. V shed 4 bases and J 1 base; nucleotides not matched to a gene: 2. The CDR3 contains 15 residues. The chain's CDR3 is CASSYDRGSNQPQHF. The CDR3 DNA sequence: TGTGCCAGCAGCTACGACAGGGGGAGCAATCAGCCCCAGCATTTT.